This T cell receptor (beta chain) was identified during a study of blood T cells in healthy people across ages (dated by TCRdb to about 2015). As for the study more broadly: In model experiments, roughly one uniquely barcoded TCR beta cDNA molecule per two T cells was captured by template switching. Using deep sequencing normalized with unique cDNA molecular identifiers, the study measured how TCR beta repertoire diversity changes with age. Donors were grouped into four age groups: young (average roughly 16 years), middle-aged (39), aged (around 60) and long-lived (about 90). To avoid experimental bias, donors of different ages were distributed randomly across sequencing lanes. For two donors (one aged 18 to 30 and one aged 80 or older), the study analyzed two additional independent replicas of 1 million unique cDNA reads from the same blood draw. Overall results and qualifications from the work: Compared with the aged group, the long-lived group had more naive CD4+ T cells, fewer expanded clones and increased TCR diversity, suggesting age selection. Observed TCR beta diversity per million T cells fell roughly linearly with age, and a significant reduction was already apparent by age approximately 41. Because donor CMV infection status was unknown, age-related changes in expanded clonotypes were potentially confounded. There was a strong correlation between observed TCR beta diversity and the percentage of naive T cells measured by flow cytometry. Total diversity estimates from one million sequenced T cells were considered lower bounds and underestimates. Since profiling was done on bulk unsorted PBMCs, naive and antigen-experienced compartments could not be conclusively compared.

Concerning this clonotype: The specificity of this receptor is unknown. No base quality values were provided; no much bigger clone lies one nucleotide off.

Donors were a few dozen systemically healthy Caucasian individuals from Russia aged 6 to 90 years. Roughly 9.5 milliliters of peripheral blood were drawn from each donor into EDTA-treated Vacutainer tubes. Ficoll-Paque density-gradient centrifugation was used to isolate PBMCs, with at least 7 million per sample. Trizol reagent was used to extract total RNA from PBMCs, with at least 5.5 micrograms per sample. The percentages of naive CD45RAhigh/CD27high T cells were determined by flow cytometry on a PBMC aliquot from every donor. The library came from 5' RACE. Sequencing instrument: Illumina HiSeq 2500. A second PCR of roughly 6 to 11 cycles was run with a J-beta primer mix and a sample-barcoded 5' primer. A unique molecular identifier was introduced onto each TCR beta cDNA molecule by a template-switch 5' adaptor carrying 12 random nucleotides. At least 3 million CDR3-containing paired-end reads were obtained from each sample. All of the RNA was converted into first-strand cDNA using the Mint cDNA synthesis kit, with a TRBC-specific oligonucleotide serving as the primer. All cDNA was treated with uracil-DNA glycosylase and then went through a first 18-cycle PCR with the universal primers M1SS and BC2_uni_R. The paper's data handling went like this. Each sample was normalized by randomly selecting 1 million high-quality reads, each carrying a distinct molecular identifier. Instead of being binned into consensus sequences, reads that shared molecular identifiers were thrown out. MiTCR, with a Q25 quality threshold and the strictest error-elimination algorithm, was used for CDR3 identification, clonotype clustering and error correction. Lower-bound total TCR beta diversity was estimated with a nonparametric unseen species model using Euler transformation. TCRdb reworked the public reads: Q25 trimming with fastp, MiXCR clone assembly, productive beta chains retained. CDR3 protein sequences are deduplicated, and each keeps its most common genes and DNA. For this entry, the V and J calls and clone size follow TCRdb and not the study's own pipeline. Across this sample there are roughly 1.7 million distinct CDR3 sequences, with about 31% seen only once. The top ten hold about 10% of the sample.

Sequences DFQATT (CDR1) and SNEGSKA (CDR2) are obtained from the germline V gene (reference sequence). Inclusive of the bounding cysteine and phenylalanine, the CDR3 is 18 residues long. Just the 54-base CDR3 DNA is kept, in frame starting at base 1. Clipping removes 3 bases from V and 2 bases from J, with 13 as the unmatched junction base count. This clonotype was sampled from a woman aged 25 to 39 in good health. The chain was built from TRBV20-1 and TRBJ2-3; a stretch of 11 junction bases matches TRBD2. Sequencing used blood. The CDR3 region reads CSARGGMTSGTTTDTQYF. The nucleotides read TGCAGTGCTAGGGGAGGGATGACTAGCGGGACCACCACAGATACGCAGTATTTT.